One sample yielded the 9 T cell receptor beta chains listed below, sequenced in a study of T cells in tumors after PD-1 blockade. Sequencing used immunoSEQ multiplex PCR; TCRdb keeps in-frame clones, though not all of them. Of approximately 60,000 clones in the sample, under 80% are singletons; the top ten hold approximately 4.8%. This material consisted of PBMCs, taken after anti-PD-1 treatment. Source of these receptors: a human donor with basal cell carcinoma.

The chain couples TRBV6-1 to TRBJ2-7; D is perhaps TRBD2 (6 bases). The germline CDR1 and CDR2 sequences are MNHNS and SASEGT. The length of the CDR3 is 13 residues. V was cut by 3 bases and J by 0 bases, with 6 bases left in between. CDR3 sequence reads: CASSDGSSYEQYF. In nucleotides, the CDR3 is TGTGCCAGCAGTGACGGGAGCTCCTACGAGCAGTACTTC.

The chain joins TRBV4-2 to TRBJ2-4, with D possibly called TRBD1 or TRBD2 (6 bases each). Germline V CDR1 and CDR2: LGHNA, YNFKEQ. The ends were cut back, 1 base at V and 8 bases at J, with 12 bases in the middle. The CDR3 extends over 14 amino acids. Here the CDR3 reads CASSQGGAGDIQYF. The DNA of the CDR3 is TGTGCCAGCAGCCAAGGGGGGGCCGGTGACATTCAGTACTTC.

V usage is TRBV4-1 and J usage is TRBJ1-6; 7 positions agree with TRBD1. Trimming cost V 7 bases and J 5 bases; bases outside gene matches: 8. Per the germline V gene, CDR1 is MGHRA and CDR2 is YSYEKL. The CDR3 totals 15 residues. The CDR3 nucleotides read TGCGCCAGCACCGTACAGGGGAAGGATAATTCACCCCTCCACTTT. Protein: CASTVQGKDNSPLHF.

The chain links TRBV6-2 or TRBV6-3 to TRBJ1-1, with D possibly TRBD1 on 5 matching bases. Germline V CDR1 and CDR2: MNHEY, SVGEGT. The germline V and J ends were trimmed by 2 bases and 5 bases, with 21 bases remaining between them. The CDR3 contains 17 residues. CDR3 nucleotide sequence: TGTGCCAGCAGTTACCTACAACCTCAGGGAGGGTTTACTGAAGCTTTCTTT. It yields the protein CASSYLQPQGGFTEAFF.

This clone is medium-sized by share. Distinct nucleotide sequences in the sample also encode this CDR3. The rearrangement joins TRBV4-1 to TRBJ1-5, with 8 nucleotides matching TRBD1. The CDR3 has 15 amino acids. V dropped 2 bases and J dropped 5; count of bases not matched to a gene: 5. CDR1 and CDR2 from the germline V gene are MGHRA and YSYEKL. The CDR3 bases are TGCGCCAGCAGCCAAACCGTACAGGGGGATCAGCCCCAGCATTTT. This codes for CASSQTVQGDQPQHF.

The chain recombines TRBV18 with TRBJ2-5; no definite D call. In germline, CDR1 is KGHSH, CDR2 LQKENI. The CDR3 extends over 15 amino acids. V was trimmed by 2 bases and J by 0 bases, leaving 10 bases between them. In nucleotides, the CDR3 is TGTGCCAGCTCACCAATCCAGGATTACCAAGAGACCCAGTACTTC. Translating it yields CASSPIQDYQETQYF. The variable domain in full, with the rest retrieved from reference TRBV18 and TRBJ2-5, is NAGVMQNPRHLVRRRGQEARLRCSPMKGHSHVYWYRQLPEEGLKFMVYLQKENIIDESGMPKERFSAEFPKEGPSILRIQQVVRGDSAAYFCASSPIQDYQETQYFGPGTRLLVL.

The chain employs TRBV27 and TRBJ1-1, with 12 bases aligning to TRBD1. CDR3 length equals 20 residues. Germline V gene sequence: CDR1 MNHEY, CDR2 SMNVEV (reference sequence). J was trimmed by 1 base and V by 1 base; bases with no gene match: 13. The CDR3 DNA follows: TGTGCCAGCAGTTTATTCCATGGGACAGGGGGCTTCAAGGGGAACACTGAAGCTTTCTTT. This codes for CASSLFHGTGGFKGNTEAFF.

The V and J genes are TRBV18 and TRBJ2-2; D not resolved. The CDR3 runs 15 residues. Trimming removed 3 bases from V and 3 bases from J, with 11 bases in between. Germline V gene data show CDR1 as KGHSH and CDR2 as LQKENI. CDR3 amino acids: CASSPHSDYTGELFF. In nucleotides, the CDR3 is TGTGCCAGCTCACCCCACAGTGATTACACCGGGGAGCTGTTTTTT.

The chain has TRBV5-1 and TRBJ2-6; perhaps D is TRBD1 or TRBD2 (5 bases each). Looked up from germline, CDR1 is SGHRS and CDR2 is YFSETQ. Deletions cut 2 bases from V and 2 bases from J, with 14 bases between. This CDR3 region has 17 residues. The CDR3 DNA follows: TGCGCCAGCAGCTTCCGGGACGGTGGGGCTGGGGCCAACGTCCTGACTTTC. Its translation is CASSFRDGGAGANVLTF. Filled out from reference TRBV5-1 and TRBJ2-6, the complete variable domain reads KAGVTQTPRYLIKTRGQQVTLSCSPISGHRSVSWYQQTPGQGLQFLFEYFSETQRNKGNFPGRFSGRQFSNSRSEMNVSTLELGDSALYLCASSFRDGGAGANVLTFGAGSRLTVL.